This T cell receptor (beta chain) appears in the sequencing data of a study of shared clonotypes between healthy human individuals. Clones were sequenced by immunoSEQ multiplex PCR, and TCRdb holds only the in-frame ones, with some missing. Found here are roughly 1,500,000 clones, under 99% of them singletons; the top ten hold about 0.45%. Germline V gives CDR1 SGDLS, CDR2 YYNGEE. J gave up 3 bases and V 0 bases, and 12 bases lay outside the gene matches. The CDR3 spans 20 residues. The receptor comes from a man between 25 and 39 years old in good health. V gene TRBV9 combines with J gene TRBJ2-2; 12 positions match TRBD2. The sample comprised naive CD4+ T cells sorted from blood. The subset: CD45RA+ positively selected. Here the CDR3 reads CASSVGVRLAGERDTGELFF. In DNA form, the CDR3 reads TGTGCCAGCAGCGTAGGGGTAAGACTAGCGGGAGAACGTGACACCGGGGAGCTGTTTTTT.